This T cell receptor (beta chain) was sequenced in a study of early T cells in non-severe SARS-CoV-2 infection. As for the study in general: The chains were unpaired, and the sequenced material was bulk RNA from unsorted whole blood.

Comment on this clonotype: The target antigen is unknown.

TCRdb re-called the 5' RACE reads with MiXCR, one entry per CDR3 protein. The table records tens of thousands of distinct CDR3 sequences, about a tenth of them present only once. Study-level findings and limits: Clonotype matching in VDJdb favored anti-spike CD8 responses and did not capture private and CD4 specificities.

The ends were cut back, 8 bases at V and 8 bases at J, with 19 bases in the middle. CDR3 length: 13 residues. Germline assignment: CDR1 MNHEY and CDR2 SVGEGT. The chain couples TRBV6-2 or TRBV6-3 to TRBJ2-7; D remains ambiguous. This receptor was identified in an adult who was a healthcare worker with PCR-confirmed SARS-CoV-2 infection or an uninfected control (not recorded which). This specimen consisted of whole blood, obtained at baseline. CDR3 coding DNA: TGTGCCAGCGGTCGACGGCAGGATCCCCAGCAGTACTTC. This gives the protein CASGRRQDPQQYF.